This entry concerns a single T cell receptor (beta chain). The germline V gene has CDR1 LNHDA and CDR2 SQIVND (reference sequence). V lost 4 bases and J 6 bases, leaving 16 bases between the germline ends. This CDR3 comprises 14 residues. This sample was taken from a study of blood T cell repertoires in COVID-19. On the study more broadly: Both acute and convalescent COVID-19 samples were obtained from the United States, Italy and Spain. The cDNA or gDNA used as material had been derived from T cells, B-cell-depleted T cells, or PBMCs.

In the original analysis: Estimated nucleated cell counts came from reference gene primer amplification. Repertoires were generated with immunoSEQ multiplex PCR, while TCRdb's copy carries only in-frame clones and drops some. V and J calls and clone size are copied from that table; D and trimming were computed from the DNA. The repertoire holds around 110,000 clones, almost 85% seen once, with 7.5% in the top ten. The TCR comes from a man in his sixties or seventies with active or convalescent COVID-19. Material for sequencing was peripheral blood. The chain links TRBV19 to TRBJ2-7; possibly TRBD1 for D (5 bases). The CDR3 reads CASSSQGYLTEQYF. DNA for the CDR3: TGTGCCAGTAGTAGTCAGGGTTACCTCACCGAGCAGTACTTC.